Listed here are 31 T cell receptor beta chains from one sample, sequenced in a study of monozygotic twins with inflammatory bowel disease (dated by TCRdb to about 2019). The library was produced with 5' RACE. TCRdb names Illumina HiSeq 2500 as the instrument used. TCRdb reprocessed the sequencing reads and holds a single record per CDR3 protein sequence, with no DNA. This sample's table carries hundreds of thousands of distinct CDR3 sequences. The ten most abundant clones make up 5.5% to 6.5% of the sample. The sequenced sample was blood. All receptors come from a human donor with ulcerative colitis or Crohn's disease, or a healthy co-twin of an affected twin (not recorded which).

This chain joins TRBV18 and TRBJ2-5. CDR1 and CDR2 (germline): KGHSH, LQKENI. The CDR3 extends over 13 amino acids. The CDR3 reads CASSPVGLETQYF.

The rearrangement links TRBV7-6 to TRBJ2-5; TCRdb's assignment of TRBD2 cannot be checked, as there is no DNA. This CDR3 contains 19 residues. Germline V gene sequence: CDR1 SGHVS, CDR2 FNYEAQ. The CDR3 loop reads CASSLTPAGTSGSGETQYF.

The rearrangement uses TRBV15 and TRBJ2-1; TCRdb picks TRBD1, but there is no DNA to check that call. Germline CDR1 reads LNHNV; CDR2 reads YYDKDF (reference sequence). This CDR3 comprises 16 residues. The CDR3 protein is CATSRDPQGASDEQFF. Based on the CDR3 plus reference TRBV15 and TRBJ2-1, the full variable domain is DAMVIQNPRYQVTQFGKPVTLSCSQTLNHNVMYWYQQKSSQAPKLLFHYYDKDFNNEADTPDNFQSRRPNTSFCFLDIRSPGLGDTAMYLCATSRDPQGASDEQFFGPGTRLTVL.

V gene TRBV7-2 combines with J gene TRBJ2-7; checking the TCRdb D call of TRBD1 is not possible without DNA. Germline CDR1 SGHTA, CDR2 FQGNSA. The CDR3 extends over 15 amino acids. The CDR3 sequence: CASSLVGTSDYEQYF.

The chain has TRBV3-1 and TRBJ2-3; there is no DNA to check the TCRdb D call of TRBD1. The V gene's germline CDR1 is LGHDT and CDR2 YNNKEL (reference sequence). The CDR3 has 14 amino acids. CDR3 region: CASSQRGSTDTQYF.

The V gene is TRBV20-1, the J gene TRBJ1-2; TCRdb outputs TRBD1, but without DNA this stays unchecked. CDR1 and CDR2 (germline): DFQATT, SNEGSKA (reference sequence). This CDR3 spans 14 amino acids. The CDR3 protein is CSASASGEVYGYTF.

The chain recombines TRBV29-1 with TRBJ2-1; TCRdb designates TRBD2, a call that cannot be tested without DNA. Per the germline V gene, CDR1 is SQVTM and CDR2 is ANQGSEA. The CDR3 is 15 residues long. This CDR3 is CSVAGGPRSYNEQFF.

V is TRBV28 and J is TRBJ1-6. The CDR3 is 13 amino acids. CDR1 and CDR2 from the germline V gene are MDHEN and SYDVKM. The chain's CDR3 is CASSFREVSPLHF.

V and J are TRBV6-5 and TRBJ2-5. Germline CDR1 is MNHEY and CDR2 is SVGAGI. The CDR3 has 13 amino acids. The CDR3 loop reads CASSYGFQETQYF.

CDR3 sequence: CASTPGQGNNQPQHF. The chain recombines TRBV12-3 or TRBV12-4 with TRBJ1-5; no DNA is available, so the TRBD1 call from TCRdb remains unchecked. This CDR3 is built from 15 residues.

V usage is TRBV24-1 and J usage is TRBJ2-1. Germline V gene lookup returns CDR1 KGHDR and CDR2 SFDVKD. The CDR3 runs to 15 residues. CDR3 amino acids: CATSVGGSTYNEQFF.

V is TRBV15 and J is TRBJ2-1; there is no DNA to check the TCRdb D call of TRBD2. The CDR3 is made up of 15 amino acids. Germline V gives CDR1 LNHNV, CDR2 YYDKDF (reference sequence). This CDR3 reads CATSITSGGNNEQFF.

J is TRBJ2-7 and V is TRBV18; TCRdb outputs TRBD1, but without DNA this stays unchecked. CDR1 and CDR2 from the germline V gene are KGHSH and LQKENI. This CDR3 contains 13 residues. The CDR3 here is CASSSDRVHEQYF.

The rearrangement joins TRBV5-4 to TRBJ2-5. Germline V gene lookup returns CDR1 SGHNT and CDR2 YYREEE (reference sequence). The CDR3 has 13 residues. CDR3 protein: CASRLDYQETQYF.

The chain combines TRBV7-6 with TRBJ2-6; TCRdb's assignment of TRBD2 cannot be checked, as there is no DNA. This CDR3 contains 17 residues. Germline-derived CDR1 and CDR2 are SGHVS and FNYEAQ. CDR3 in amino acids: CASSFTEDLAGANVLTF.

The CDR3 spells CSARPGTGLAPYEQYF. The chain employs TRBV20-1 and TRBJ2-7; TCRdb reports TRBD2, a call that lacks DNA to check it against. CDR3 size: 16 residues. Germline loops: CDR1 DFQATT, CDR2 SNEGSKA (reference sequence).

J is TRBJ2-4 and V is TRBV5-1; TCRdb calls TRBD1, which cannot be checked without DNA. CDR3 length: 13 amino acids. Germline values: CDR1 SGHRS, CDR2 YFSETQ. The CDR3 is CASSFATGVIQYF.

This chain links TRBV30 with TRBJ2-3; the D call of TRBD2 rests on TCRdb alone, since no DNA is present to check it. The CDR3 runs to 15 residues. Germline V CDR1 and CDR2: GTSNPN, SVGIG (reference sequence). The CDR3 is CAWSLSGGATDTQYF. The entire variable domain, with the rest obtained from reference TRBV30 and TRBJ2-3, is as follows: SQTIHQWPATLVQPVGSPLSLECTVEGTSNPNLYWYRQAAGRGLQLLFYSVGIGQISSEVPQNLSASRPQDRQFILSSKKLLLSDSGFYLCAWSLSGGATDTQYFGPGTRLTVL.

The chain employs TRBV20-1 and TRBJ2-1; absent DNA, TCRdb's TRBD2 call cannot be checked. Germline CDR1 and CDR2: DFQATT and SNEGSKA (reference sequence). CDR3 length: 14 residues. CDR3 loop: CSAGGTSGLDEQFF.

The chain joins TRBV6-2 or TRBV6-3 to TRBJ2-2; with no DNA, the TCRdb D assignment of TRBD1 cannot be verified. This CDR3 spans 16 amino acids. Germline loops: CDR1 MNHEY, CDR2 SVGEGT. The CDR3 here is CASSPKDSVNTGELFF.

V usage is TRBV28 and J usage is TRBJ1-5; with no DNA, the TCRdb D assignment of TRBD1 cannot be verified. Germline V gene sequence: CDR1 MDHEN, CDR2 SYDVKM. This CDR3 comprises 13 residues. The CDR3 loop reads CASSTGFNQPQHF.

This CDR3 is CASSVRWGANTGELFF. The chain couples TRBV9 to TRBJ2-2; TCRdb calls TRBD1, which cannot be checked without DNA. The CDR3 runs 16 residues. CDR1 is SGDLS, CDR2 YYNGEE, per germline.

The chain employs TRBV7-9 and TRBJ1-5; with no DNA, the TCRdb D assignment of TRBD1 cannot be verified. This CDR3 has 16 amino acids. Germline-derived CDR1 and CDR2 are SEHNR and FQNEAQ (reference sequence). CDR3 region: CASSLGDRLSNQPQHF.

This chain joins TRBV20-1 and TRBJ1-2. The CDR3 covers 14 residues. Germline CDR1 reads DFQATT; CDR2 reads SNEGSKA (reference sequence). CDR3 region: CSATPNRANYGYTF.

The chain has TRBV6-1 and TRBJ2-5; TCRdb's D call of TRBD2 is untestable without DNA. There are 15 residues in the CDR3. Germline values: CDR1 MNHNS, CDR2 SASEGT. The CDR3 sequence is CASRKGGMNQETQYF.

CDR3 loop: CAWSRRGVPHTDTQYF. The rearrangement uses TRBV30 and TRBJ2-3; TCRdb proposes TRBD1, but this gene call is untestable without DNA. Germline V gene sequence: CDR1 GTSNPN, CDR2 SVGIG (reference sequence). The CDR3 is 16 residues long.

CDR3 amino acids: CASSKRGTVFKEAFF. The gene calls are TRBV28 and TRBJ1-1; as DNA is missing, the TRBD1 call by TCRdb cannot be tested. CDR1 is MDHEN and CDR2 is SYDVKM in the germline V gene. The CDR3 extends over 15 amino acids.

The chain carries TRBV10-3 and TRBJ2-7; TCRdb proposes TRBD1, but this gene call is untestable without DNA. CDR1 is ENHRY and CDR2 is SYGVKD in the germline V gene. The CDR3 is made up of 11 amino acids. CDR3: CAIGDGYEQYF.

V usage is TRBV6-2 or TRBV6-3 and J usage is TRBJ2-1; TCRdb reports TRBD2, a call that lacks DNA to check it against. The CDR3 extends over 14 amino acids. CDR1 and CDR2 from the germline V gene are MNHEY and SVGEGT. This CDR3 reads CASSYMAGVNEQFF.

The V call is TRBV12-3 or TRBV12-4, the J call TRBJ2-7; TCRdb calls TRBD1, which cannot be checked without DNA. CDR3 length: 14 amino acids. CDR3 residues: CASSPPGSRYEQYF.

The chain combines TRBV3-1 with TRBJ1-1; TCRdb returns TRBD1, unconfirmable since there is no DNA. CDR1 is LGHDT, CDR2 YNNKEL, per germline (reference sequence). The CDR3 has 15 amino acids. CDR3 amino acids: CASRWYRGEETEAFF.